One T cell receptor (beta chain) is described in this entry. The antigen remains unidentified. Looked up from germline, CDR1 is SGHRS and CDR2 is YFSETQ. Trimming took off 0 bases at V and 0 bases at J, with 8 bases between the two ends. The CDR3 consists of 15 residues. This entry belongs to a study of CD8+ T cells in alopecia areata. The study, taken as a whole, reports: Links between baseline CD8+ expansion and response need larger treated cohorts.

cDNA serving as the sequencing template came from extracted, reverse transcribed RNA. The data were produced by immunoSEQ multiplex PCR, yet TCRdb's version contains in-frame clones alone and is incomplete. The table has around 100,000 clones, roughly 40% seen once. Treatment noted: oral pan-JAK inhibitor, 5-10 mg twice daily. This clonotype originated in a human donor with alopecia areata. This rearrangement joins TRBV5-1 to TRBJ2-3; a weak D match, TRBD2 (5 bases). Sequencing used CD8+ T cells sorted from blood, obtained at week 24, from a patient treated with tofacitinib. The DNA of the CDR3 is TGCGCCAGCAGCTTGGACTGGACTAGCACAGATACGCAGTATTTT. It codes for CASSLDWTSTDTQYF.